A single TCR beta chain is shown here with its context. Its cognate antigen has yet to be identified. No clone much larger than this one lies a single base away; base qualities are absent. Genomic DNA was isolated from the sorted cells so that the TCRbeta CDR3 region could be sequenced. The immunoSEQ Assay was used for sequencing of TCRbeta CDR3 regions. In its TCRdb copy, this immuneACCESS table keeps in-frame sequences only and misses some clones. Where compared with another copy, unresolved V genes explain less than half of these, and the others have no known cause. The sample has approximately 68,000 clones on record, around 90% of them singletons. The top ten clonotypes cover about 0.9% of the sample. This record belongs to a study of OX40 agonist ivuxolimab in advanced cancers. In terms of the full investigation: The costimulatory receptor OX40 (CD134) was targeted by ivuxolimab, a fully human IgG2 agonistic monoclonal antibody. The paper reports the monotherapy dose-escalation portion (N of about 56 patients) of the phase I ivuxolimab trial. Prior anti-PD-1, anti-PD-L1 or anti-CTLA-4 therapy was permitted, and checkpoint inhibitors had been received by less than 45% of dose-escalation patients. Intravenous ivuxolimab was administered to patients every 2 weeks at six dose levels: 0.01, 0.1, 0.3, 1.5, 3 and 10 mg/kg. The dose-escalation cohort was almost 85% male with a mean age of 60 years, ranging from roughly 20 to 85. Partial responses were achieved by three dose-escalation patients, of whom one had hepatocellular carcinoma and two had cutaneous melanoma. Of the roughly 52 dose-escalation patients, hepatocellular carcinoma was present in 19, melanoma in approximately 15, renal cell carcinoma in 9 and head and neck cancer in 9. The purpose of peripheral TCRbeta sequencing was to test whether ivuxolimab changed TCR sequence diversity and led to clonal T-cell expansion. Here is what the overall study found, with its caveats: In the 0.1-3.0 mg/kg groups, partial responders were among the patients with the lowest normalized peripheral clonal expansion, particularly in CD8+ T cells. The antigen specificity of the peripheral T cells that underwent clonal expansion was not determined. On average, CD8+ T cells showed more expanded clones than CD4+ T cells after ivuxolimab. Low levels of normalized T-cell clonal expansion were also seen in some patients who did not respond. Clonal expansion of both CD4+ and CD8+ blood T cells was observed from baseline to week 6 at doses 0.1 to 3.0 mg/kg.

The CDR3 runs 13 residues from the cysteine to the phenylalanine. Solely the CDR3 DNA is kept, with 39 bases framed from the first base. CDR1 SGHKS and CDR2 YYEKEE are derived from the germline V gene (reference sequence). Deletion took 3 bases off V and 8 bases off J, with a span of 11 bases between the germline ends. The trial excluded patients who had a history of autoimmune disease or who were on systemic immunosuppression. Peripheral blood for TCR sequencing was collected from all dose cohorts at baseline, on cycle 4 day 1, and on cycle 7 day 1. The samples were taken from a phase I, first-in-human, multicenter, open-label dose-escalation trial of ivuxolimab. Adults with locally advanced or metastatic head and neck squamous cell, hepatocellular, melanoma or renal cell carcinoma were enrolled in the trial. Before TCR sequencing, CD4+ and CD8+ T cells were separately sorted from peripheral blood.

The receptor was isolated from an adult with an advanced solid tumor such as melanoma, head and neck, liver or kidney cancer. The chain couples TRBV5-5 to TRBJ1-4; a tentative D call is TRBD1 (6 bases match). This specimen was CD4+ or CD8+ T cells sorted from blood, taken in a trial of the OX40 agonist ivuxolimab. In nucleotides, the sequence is TGTGCCAGCAGCTGGGGTACAGGGGAAAAACTGTTTTTT. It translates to CASSWGTGEKLFF.